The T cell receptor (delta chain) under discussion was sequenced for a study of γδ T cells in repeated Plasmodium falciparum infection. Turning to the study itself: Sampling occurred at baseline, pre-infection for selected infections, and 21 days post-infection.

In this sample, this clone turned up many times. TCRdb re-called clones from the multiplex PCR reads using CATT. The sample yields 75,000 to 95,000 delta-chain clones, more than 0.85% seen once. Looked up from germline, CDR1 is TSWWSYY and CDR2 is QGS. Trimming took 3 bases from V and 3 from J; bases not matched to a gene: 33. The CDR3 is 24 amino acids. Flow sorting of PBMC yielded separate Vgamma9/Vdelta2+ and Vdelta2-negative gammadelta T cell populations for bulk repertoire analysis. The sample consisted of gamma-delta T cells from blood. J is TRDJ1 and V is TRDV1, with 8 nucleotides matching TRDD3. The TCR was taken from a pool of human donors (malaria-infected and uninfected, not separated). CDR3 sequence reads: CALGETSALLRSGDREEGSDKLIF. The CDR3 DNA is TGTGCTCTTGGGGAGACAAGCGCCCTCCTACGTTCGGGGGATAGAGAGGAAGGTTCCGATAAACTCATCTTT.